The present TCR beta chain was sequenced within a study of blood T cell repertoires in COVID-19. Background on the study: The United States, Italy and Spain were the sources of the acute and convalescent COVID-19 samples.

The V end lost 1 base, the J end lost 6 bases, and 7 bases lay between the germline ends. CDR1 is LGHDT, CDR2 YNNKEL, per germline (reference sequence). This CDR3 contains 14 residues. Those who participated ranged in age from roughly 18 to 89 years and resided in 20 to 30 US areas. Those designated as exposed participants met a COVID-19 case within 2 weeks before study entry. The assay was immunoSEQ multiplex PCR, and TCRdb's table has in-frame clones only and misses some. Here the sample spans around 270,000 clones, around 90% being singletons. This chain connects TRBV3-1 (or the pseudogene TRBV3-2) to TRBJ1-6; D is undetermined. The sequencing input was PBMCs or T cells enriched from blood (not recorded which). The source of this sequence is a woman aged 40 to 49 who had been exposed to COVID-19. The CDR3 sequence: CASSQGGFNSPLHF. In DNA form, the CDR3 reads TGTGCCAGCAGCCAAGGAGGGTTTAATTCACCCCTCCACTTT.